The 6 T cell receptor beta chains reported below all come from one sample, sequenced in a study of beta chain features in type 1 diabetes. Expressed TCRB transcripts were sequenced, since all the RNA that had been isolated was reverse transcribed. Data came from immunoSEQ multiplex PCR; TCRdb stores just in-frame clones and leaves some out. Here the sample spans about 620,000 clones, around 15% being singletons. The specimen sequenced was naive CD4+ T cells from blood. Every receptor here comes from a man aged 18-30 years in good health.

This clone has just a few counts. The chain links TRBV5-4 to TRBJ2-7; no clear D. Germline loops: CDR1 SGHNT, CDR2 YYREEE (reference sequence). The CDR3 has 14 residues. V shed 6 bases and J shed 2 bases, with 15 bases lying between them. The CDR3 DNA follows: TGTGCCAGCACCAGTAATAAGGGCACCTACGAGCAGTACTTC. It specifies CASTSNKGTYEQYF. The full variable domain, with the rest looked up from reference TRBV5-4 and TRBJ2-7, is ETGVTQSPTHLIKTRGQQVTLRCSSQSGHNTVSWYQQALGQGPQFIFQYYREEENGRGNFPPRFSGLQFPNYSSELNVNALELDDSALYLCASTSNKGTYEQYFGPGTRLTVT.

This clone occurred a few times. Distinct nucleotide sequences in the sample also encode this CDR3. V usage is TRBV7-2 and J usage is TRBJ2-7; TRBD1 matches 9 bases. CDR3 length: 14 amino acids. Losses at the gene ends were 5 bases for V and 2 bases for J; bases not matched to a gene: 4. CDR1 SGHTA and CDR2 FQGNSA come from the germline V gene. Here the CDR3 DNA reads TGTGCCAGCAGCCGCGACAGGGGGGCCTACGAGCAGTACTTC. Encoded protein: CASSRDRGAYEQYF.

This chain connects TRBV5-1 to TRBJ2-1, with TRBD2 matching over 7 bases. The germline gives CDR1 SGHRS, CDR2 YFSETQ. Trimming cost V 1 base and J 3 bases; bases outside gene matches: 4. The CDR3 is 15 residues long. Here the CDR3 reads CASSLSGNGYNEQFF. As DNA, the CDR3 is TGCGCCAGCAGCTTGAGCGGGAACGGCTACAATGAGCAGTTCTTC.

This clone was seen many times. V gene TRBV7-2 combines with J gene TRBJ2-3, with D possibly called TRBD1 or TRBD2 (5 bases each). Germline V CDR1 and CDR2: SGHTA, FQGNSA. The CDR3 spans 13 residues. Trimming cost V 8 bases and J 4 bases, with 13 bases left between them. CDR3 DNA sequence: TGTGCCAGCTGCACCGTGGGGGCAGATACGCAGTATTTT. Amino acid sequence: CASCTVGADTQYF.

The V gene is TRBV27, the J gene TRBJ2-6; D possibly corresponds to TRBD1 (6 bases). CDR1 MNHEY and CDR2 SMNVEV come from the germline V gene (reference sequence). Deletions cut 3 bases from V and 4 bases from J, with 13 bases between. The length of the CDR3 is 16 residues. This chain's CDR3 is CASSLQTGNGANVLTF. The CDR3, as DNA: TGTGCCAGCAGTTTGCAAACAGGGAACGGGGCCAACGTCCTGACTTTC.

This clone has a handful of counts. This chain links TRBV7-9 with TRBJ2-7, with D perhaps TRBD1 (5 bases). Trimming took 5 bases from V and 0 from J, leaving 11 bases between them. This CDR3 spans 14 amino acids. Germline V gives CDR1 SEHNR, CDR2 FQNEAQ (reference sequence). CDR3 loop: CASSRRASSYEQYF. In nucleotides, the CDR3 is TGTGCCAGCAGCCGCAGGGCGAGCTCCTACGAGCAGTACTTC. Full variable domain (outside the CDR3, taken from reference TRBV7-9 and TRBJ2-7): DTGVSQNPRHKITKRGQNVTFRCDPISEHNRLYWYRQTLGQGPEFLTYFQNEAQLEKSRLLSDRFSAERPKGSFSTLEIQRTEQGDSAMYLCASSRRASSYEQYFGPGTRLTVT.